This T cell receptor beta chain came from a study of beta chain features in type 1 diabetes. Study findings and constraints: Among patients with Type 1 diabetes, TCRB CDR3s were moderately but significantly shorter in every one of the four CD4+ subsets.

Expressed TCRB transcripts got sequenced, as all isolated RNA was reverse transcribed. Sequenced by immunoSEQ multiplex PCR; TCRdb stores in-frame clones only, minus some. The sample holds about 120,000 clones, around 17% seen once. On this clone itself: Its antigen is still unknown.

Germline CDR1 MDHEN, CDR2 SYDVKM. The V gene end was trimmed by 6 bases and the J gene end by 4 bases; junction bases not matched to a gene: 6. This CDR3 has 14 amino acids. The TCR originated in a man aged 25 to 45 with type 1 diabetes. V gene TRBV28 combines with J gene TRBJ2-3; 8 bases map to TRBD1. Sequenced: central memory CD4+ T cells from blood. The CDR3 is CASRDRVGADTQYF. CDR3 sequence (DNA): TGTGCCAGCAGGGACAGGGTGGGCGCAGATACGCAGTATTTT.